This T cell receptor (beta chain) was obtained from a study of blood T cell repertoires in COVID-19. Study-wide background: Donors in the United States, Italy and Spain gave samples during acute or convalescent COVID-19. T cells, B-cell-depleted T cells, or PBMCs provided the cDNA or gDNA that served as material.

How the authors handled the data: Using reference gene primer amplification, nucleated cell counts were estimated. This table comes from immunoSEQ multiplex PCR, and its TCRdb copy is limited to in-frame clones, with some not included. Clonal size and the V and J genes are those of that table, whereas D and trimming came from the DNA. The top ten clones hold 15% of a sample with fewer than 95,000 clones, about 85% of them seen once. Per the germline V gene, CDR1 is SSHAT and CDR2 is FNYEAQ (reference sequence). The germline V and J ends were trimmed by 5 bases and 3 bases, with 13 bases remaining between them. The CDR3 spans 15 residues.

The chain carries TRBV7-7 and TRBJ2-2; possibly TRBD2 for D (5 bases). The origin of this receptor is a male donor with acute or convalescent COVID-19. Material for sequencing was peripheral blood. CDR3 DNA sequence: TGTGCCAGCAGCCAGGCCGGACTCGACACCGGGGAGCTGTTTTTT. It yields the protein CASSQAGLDTGELFF.